Below, 4 T cell receptor beta chains from the same sample are listed, as sequenced in a study of a mutant IDH1 vaccine in newly diagnosed glioma. The table came from immunoSEQ multiplex PCR; TCRdb's copy has only in-frame clones and leaves some out. This sample yields 35,000 to 45,000 clones, of which roughly 81% are seen a single time; 9.5% to 13% belongs to the top ten. Time point specified: week 5, during vaccination. What each vaccine dose contained was 300 ug of mutant IDH1 20-mer peptide, accompanied by topical imiquimod. These receptors' antigens are unknown. The starting material was PBMCs, obtained from a glioma patient whose treatment included an IDH1 peptide vaccine. The receptors were gathered from a man aged 45-60 years with glioma.

This clone was observed a few times. The chain uses TRBV14 and TRBJ1-5; D is ambiguous. The CDR3 contains 13 residues. Trimming stripped 5 bases from V and 5 bases from J, with 10 bases between. The germline gives CDR1 SGHDN, CDR2 FVKESK. The CDR3 here is CASSFSSDQPQHF. The CDR3 DNA reads TGTGCCAGCAGCTTCAGTTCCGATCAGCCCCAGCATTTT.

This chain links TRBV7-2 with TRBJ2-1; no firm D call. Germline values: CDR1 SGHTA, CDR2 FQGNSA. V lost 5 bases to trimming and J lost 0 bases, with 14 bases between them. The CDR3 has 16 amino acids. CDR3 sequence (DNA): TGTGCCAGCAGCCACGCCTCTTTCTACTCCTACAATGAGCAGTTCTTC. Protein product: CASSHASFYSYNEQFF.

This chain uses TRBV2 with TRBJ1-5; D gene unclear. V lost 8 bases to trimming and J lost 4 bases, with 9 bases between them. Germline lookup yields CDR1 SNHLY and CDR2 FYNNEI. This CDR3 has 12 residues. In DNA, the CDR3 is TGTGCCAGCTCCCCGACAAATCAGCCCCAGCATTTT. Its translation: CASSPTNQPQHF. Variable domain in full (rest from reference TRBV2 and TRBJ1-5): EPEVTQTPSHQVTQMGQEVILRCVPISNHLYFYWYRQILGQKVEFLVSFYNNEISEKSEIFDDQFSVERPDGSNFTLKIRSTKLEDSAMYFCASSPTNQPQHFGDGTRLSIL.

The chain joins TRBV11-2 to TRBJ1-3; D is uncertain. CDR3 length equals 11 residues. CDR1 is SGHAT and CDR2 is FQNNGV in the germline V gene. V was pared by 8 bases and J by 7 bases, with 9 bases between. The CDR3 DNA reads as TGTGCCAGCGGGGTTGGGAACACCATATATTTT. The encoded protein is CASGVGNTIYF.